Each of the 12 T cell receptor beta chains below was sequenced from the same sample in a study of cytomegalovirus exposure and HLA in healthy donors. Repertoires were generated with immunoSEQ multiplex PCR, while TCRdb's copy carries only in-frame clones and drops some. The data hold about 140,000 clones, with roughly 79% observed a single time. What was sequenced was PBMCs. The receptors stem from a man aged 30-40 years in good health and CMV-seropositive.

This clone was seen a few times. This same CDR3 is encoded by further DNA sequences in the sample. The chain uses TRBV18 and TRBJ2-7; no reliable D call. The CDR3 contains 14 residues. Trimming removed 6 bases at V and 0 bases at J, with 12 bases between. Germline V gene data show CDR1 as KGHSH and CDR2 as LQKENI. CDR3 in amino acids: CASSSQGGSYEQYF. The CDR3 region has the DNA TGTGCCAGCTCGAGCCAAGGCGGCTCCTACGAGCAGTACTTC.

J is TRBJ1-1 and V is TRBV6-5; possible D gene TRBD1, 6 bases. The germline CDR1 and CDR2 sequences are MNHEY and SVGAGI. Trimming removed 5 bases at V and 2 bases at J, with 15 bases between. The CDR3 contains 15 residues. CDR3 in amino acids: CASSRPGERNTEAFF. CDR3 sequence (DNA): TGTGCCAGCAGTCGCCCAGGGGAACGTAACACTGAAGCTTTCTTT.

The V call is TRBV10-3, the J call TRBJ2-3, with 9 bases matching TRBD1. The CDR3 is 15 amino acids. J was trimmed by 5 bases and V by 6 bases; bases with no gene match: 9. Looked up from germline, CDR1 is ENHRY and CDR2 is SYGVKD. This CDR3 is CAISDGTGSGDTQYF. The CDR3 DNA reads TGTGCCATCAGCGACGGGACAGGGAGTGGAGATACGCAGTATTTT.

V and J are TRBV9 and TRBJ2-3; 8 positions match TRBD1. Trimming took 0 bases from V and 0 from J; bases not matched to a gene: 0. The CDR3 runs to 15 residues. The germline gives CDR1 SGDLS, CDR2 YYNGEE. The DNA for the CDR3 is TGTGCCAGCAGCGTAGGACAGGGGAGCACAGATACGCAGTATTTT. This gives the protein CASSVGQGSTDTQYF.

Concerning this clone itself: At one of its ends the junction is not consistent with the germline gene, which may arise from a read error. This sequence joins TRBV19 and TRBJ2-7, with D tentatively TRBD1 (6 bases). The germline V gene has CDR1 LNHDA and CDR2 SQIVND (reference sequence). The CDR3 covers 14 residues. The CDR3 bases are TGTGCCAGTAGTATCAGGACAGTCTCCCACGAGCAGTACTTC. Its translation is CASSIRTVSHEQYF.

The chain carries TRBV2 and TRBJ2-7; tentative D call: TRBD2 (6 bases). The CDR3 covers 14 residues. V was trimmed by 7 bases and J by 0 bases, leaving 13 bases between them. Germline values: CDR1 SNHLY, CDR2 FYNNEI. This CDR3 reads CASTDGGSSYEQYF. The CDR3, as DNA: TGTGCCAGCACCGACGGGGGTAGCTCCTACGAGCAGTACTTC.

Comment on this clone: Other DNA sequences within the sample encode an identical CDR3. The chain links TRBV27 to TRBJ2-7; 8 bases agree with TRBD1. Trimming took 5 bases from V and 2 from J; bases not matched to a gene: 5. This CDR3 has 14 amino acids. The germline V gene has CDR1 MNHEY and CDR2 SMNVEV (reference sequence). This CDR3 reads CASSPDRVTYEQYF. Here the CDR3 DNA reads TGTGCCAGCAGTCCGGACAGGGTCACCTACGAGCAGTACTTC.

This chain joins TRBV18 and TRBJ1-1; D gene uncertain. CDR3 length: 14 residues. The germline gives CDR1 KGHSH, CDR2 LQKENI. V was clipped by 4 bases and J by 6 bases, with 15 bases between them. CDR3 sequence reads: CASSLTGGIPEAFF. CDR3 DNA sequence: TGTGCCAGCTCACTGACGGGCGGGATCCCTGAAGCTTTCTTT. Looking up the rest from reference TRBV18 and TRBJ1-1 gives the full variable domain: NAGVMQNPRHLVRRRGQEARLRCSPMKGHSHVYWYRQLPEEGLKFMVYLQKENIIDESGMPKERFSAEFPKEGPSILRIQQVVRGDSAAYFCASSLTGGIPEAFFGQGTRLTVV.

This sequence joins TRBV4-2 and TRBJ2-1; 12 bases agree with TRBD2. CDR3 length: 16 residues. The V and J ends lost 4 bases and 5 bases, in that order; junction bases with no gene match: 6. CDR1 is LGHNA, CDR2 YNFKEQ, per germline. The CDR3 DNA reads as TGTGCCAGCAGCCTTCAACTAGCGGGGGGTCACAATGAGCAGTTCTTC. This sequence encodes CASSLQLAGGHNEQFF.

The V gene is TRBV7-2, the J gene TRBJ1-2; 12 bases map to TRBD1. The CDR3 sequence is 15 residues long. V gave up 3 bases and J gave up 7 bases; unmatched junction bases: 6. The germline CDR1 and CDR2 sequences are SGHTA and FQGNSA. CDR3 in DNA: TGTGCCAGCAGCTTGGGGGGACAGGGGGCACTTGGCTACACCTTC. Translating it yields CASSLGGQGALGYTF.

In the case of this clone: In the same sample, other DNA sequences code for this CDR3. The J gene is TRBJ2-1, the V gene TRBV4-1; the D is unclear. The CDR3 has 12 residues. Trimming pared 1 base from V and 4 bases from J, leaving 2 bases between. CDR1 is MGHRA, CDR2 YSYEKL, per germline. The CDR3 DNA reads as TGCGCCAGCAGCCAAGCATACAATGAGCAGTTCTTC. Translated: CASSQAYNEQFF.

The CDR3 loop is CASSLSGRSSYNEQFF. CDR3 DNA sequence: TGCGCCAGCAGCTTGTCGGGTAGAAGCTCCTACAATGAGCAGTTCTTC. The V and J genes are TRBV5-1 and TRBJ2-1; D not resolved. Trimming stripped 1 base from V and 0 bases from J, with 11 bases between. Germline V gene sequence: CDR1 SGHRS, CDR2 YFSETQ. This CDR3 has 16 residues. Based on the CDR3 plus reference TRBV5-1 and TRBJ2-1, the full variable domain is KAGVTQTPRYLIKTRGQQVTLSCSPISGHRSVSWYQQTPGQGLQFLFEYFSETQRNKGNFPGRFSGRQFSNSRSEMNVSTLELGDSALYLCASSLSGRSSYNEQFFGPGTRLTVL.